A single TCR beta chain is shown here with its context. Its specificity is not known. The data stem from a study of cytomegalovirus exposure and HLA in healthy donors. Turning to the study itself: Early on, a data release was issued that held roughly 84 million unique TCRs from HLA-typed donors. Study observations and caveats: For most TCR sequences rarity was the rule, although some public TCRs occurred in many donors.

Per germline, CDR1 KGHSH and CDR2 LQKENI. With 3 bases clipped from V and 3 bases from J, the junction kept 9 bases outside the gene matches. The CDR3 covers 16 residues. In the PCR, 60 Vbeta and 13 Jbeta primers were used. The method was immunoSEQ multiplex PCR; TCRdb's version includes in-frame clones alone and lacks a portion of them. Its table records around 74,000 clones. This clonotype was sampled from a man aged 50 or older in good health and CMV-seropositive. The sample taken for sequencing was PBMCs. The chain recombines TRBV18 with TRBJ1-2; 8 bases match TRBD1. The CDR3: CASSPSPDRADYGYTF. The DNA of the CDR3 is TGTGCCAGCTCACCTTCCCCGGACAGGGCCGACTATGGCTACACCTTC.